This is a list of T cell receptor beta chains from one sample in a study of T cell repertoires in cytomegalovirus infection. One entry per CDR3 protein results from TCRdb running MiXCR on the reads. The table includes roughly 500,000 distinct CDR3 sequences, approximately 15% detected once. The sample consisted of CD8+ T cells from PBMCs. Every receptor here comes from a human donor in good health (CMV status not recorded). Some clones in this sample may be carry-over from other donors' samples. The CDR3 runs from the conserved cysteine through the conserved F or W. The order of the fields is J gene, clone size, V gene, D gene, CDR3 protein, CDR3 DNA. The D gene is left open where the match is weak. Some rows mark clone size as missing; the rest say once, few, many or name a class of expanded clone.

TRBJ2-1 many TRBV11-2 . CASSPTSYISNEQFF TGTGCCAGCAGCCCGACTAGTTATATTTCCAATGAGCAGTTCTTC
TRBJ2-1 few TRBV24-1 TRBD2 CATSGPAGLAGGYNEQFF TGTGCCACCAGTGGACCCGCTGGGCTAGCGGGAGGCTACAATGAGCAGTTCTTC
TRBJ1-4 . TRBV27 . CASSLSTSEKLFF TGTGCCAGCAGTTTATCGACGTCCGAAAAACTGTTTTTT
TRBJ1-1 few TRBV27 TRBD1 CASLRTGRRTEAFF TGTGCCAGCCTGCGGACAGGGCGAAGGACTGAAGCTTTCTTT
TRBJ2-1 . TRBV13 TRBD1 CASSSDRLNNEQFF TGTGCCAGCAGCTCGGACAGGTTGAACAATGAGCAGTTCTTC
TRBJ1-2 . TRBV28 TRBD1 CASSWYRGSSYGYTF TGTGCCAGCAGTTGGTACAGGGGGAGTAGCTATGGCTACACCTTC
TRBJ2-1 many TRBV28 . CASSLPGSSYNEQFF TGTGCCAGCAGTTTACCAGGGAGCTCCTACAATGAGCAGTTCTTC
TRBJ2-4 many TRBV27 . CASSLGVSRGIQYF TGTGCCAGCAGTTTAGGGGTTAGCCGAGGCATTCAGTACTTC
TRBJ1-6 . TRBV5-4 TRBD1 CASSTWTGLGGSPLHF TGTGCCAGCAGCACCTGGACAGGGCTTGGGGGTTCACCCCTCCACTTT
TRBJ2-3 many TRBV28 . CASKEVGSDTQYF TGTGCCAGCAAGGAGGTCGGGTCCGATACGCAGTATTTT
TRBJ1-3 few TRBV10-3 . CAISAPGEGGNTIYF TGTGCCATCAGTGCCCCGGGAGAAGGTGGAAACACCATATATTTT
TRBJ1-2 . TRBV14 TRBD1 CASRQRTGYLYGYTF TGTGCCAGCAGACAGCGGACAGGGTACCTCTATGGCTACACCTTC
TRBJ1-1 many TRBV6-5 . CASSYSRGGNTEAFF TGTGCCAGCAGTTACTCACGGGGCGGGAACACTGAAGCTTTCTTT
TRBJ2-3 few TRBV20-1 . CSARDRLRGAGTDTQYF TGCAGTGCTAGAGATCGCCTAAGGGGGGCGGGGACAGATACGCAGTATTTT
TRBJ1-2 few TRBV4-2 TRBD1 CASRAAGGHNYGYTF TGTGCCAGTCGAGCTGCAGGGGGACATAACTATGGCTACACCTTC
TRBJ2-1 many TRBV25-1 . CASSERGEAAYNEQFF TGTGCCAGCAGTGAGCGCGGGGAGGCCGCCTACAATGAGCAGTTCTTC
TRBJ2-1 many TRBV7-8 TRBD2 CASSLARIFSGGAHNEQFF TGTGCCAGCAGCTTGGCCCGAATCTTTAGCGGGGGGGCCCACAATGAGCAGTTCTTC
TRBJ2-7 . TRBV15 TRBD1 CATSRSPTRDRDYEQYF TGTGCCACCAGCAGATCTCCGACCCGGGACAGAGACTACGAGCAGTACTTC
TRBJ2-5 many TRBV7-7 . CASSQSLQETQYF TGTGCTAGCAGCCAATCGTTGCAAGAGACCCAGTACTTC
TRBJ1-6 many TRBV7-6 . CASSSGQPSPLHF TGTGCCAGCAGCTCCGGACAGCCTTCACCCCTCCACTTT
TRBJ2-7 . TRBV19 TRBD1 CASSPSRGQGLEQYF TGTGCCAGTAGCCCCTCTAGAGGACAGGGGCTCGAGCAGTACTTC
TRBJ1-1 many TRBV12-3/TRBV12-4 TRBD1 CASQQGDTEAFF TGTGCCAGCCAACAGGGGGACACTGAAGCTTTCTTT
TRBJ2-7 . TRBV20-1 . CSAVDKLVRLCEQYF TGCAGTGCTGTCGATAAATTGGTACGCCTTTGCGAGCAGTACTTC
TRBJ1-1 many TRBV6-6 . CASSYAQGREGTEAFF TGTGCCAGCAGTTACGCTCAGGGACGGGAGGGCACTGAAGCTTTCTTT
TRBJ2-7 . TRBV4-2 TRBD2 CASSQDPPRSLAGATPGYEQYF TGTGCCAGCAGCCAAGATCCCCCTCGGAGCCTAGCGGGGGCCACCCCAGGCTACGAGCAGTACTTC
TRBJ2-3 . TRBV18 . CASSPVRRSDTQYF TGTGCCAGCTCACCTGTTCGTCGTTCGGATACGCAGTATTTT
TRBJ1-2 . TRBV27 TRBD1 CASSYQPLGQGNGYTF TGTGCCAGCAGCTATCAACCCCTGGGACAGGGGAATGGCTACACCTTC
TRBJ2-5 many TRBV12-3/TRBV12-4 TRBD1 CASSQTGQETQYF TGTGCCAGCAGCCAGACAGGGCAAGAGACCCAGTACTTC
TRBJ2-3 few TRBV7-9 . CASSLVLNTDTQYF TGTGCCAGCAGCTTAGTTTTAAACACAGATACGCAGTATTTT
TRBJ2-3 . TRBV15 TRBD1 CATSAYRGDTQYF TGTGCCACCAGCGCCTACAGGGGAGATACGCAGTATTTT
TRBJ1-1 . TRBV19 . CASSMGGRGNTEAFF TGTGCCAGTAGTATGGGGGGCAGGGGGAACACTGAAGCTTTCTTT
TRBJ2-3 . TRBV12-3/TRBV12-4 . CASSSGMAGTDTQYF TGTGCCAGCAGCTCGGGCATGGCAGGGACAGATACGCAGTATTTT
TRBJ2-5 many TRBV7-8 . CASSPQTPPGETQYF TGTGCCAGCAGCCCCCAGACTCCCCCGGGAGAGACCCAGTACTTC
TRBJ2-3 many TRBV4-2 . CASSPGPAGTDTQYF TGTGCCAGCAGCCCCGGCCCGGCCGGCACAGATACGCAGTATTTT
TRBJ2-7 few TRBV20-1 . CSARSSLLQGPYEQYF TGCAGTGCTAGGTCCTCCCTCCTACAGGGCCCCTACGAGCAGTACTTC
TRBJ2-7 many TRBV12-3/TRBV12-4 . CASGATRDTTYEQYF TGTGCCAGCGGCGCAACCCGGGACACTACCTACGAGCAGTACTTC
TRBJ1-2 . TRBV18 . CASSPPWQVYGYTF TGTGCCAGCTCACCACCGTGGCAGGTCTATGGCTACACCTTC
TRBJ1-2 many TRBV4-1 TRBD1 CASGQGAPGYTF TGCGCCAGCGGCCAGGGGGCGCCCGGCTACACCTTC
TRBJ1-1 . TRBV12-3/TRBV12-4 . CASSLGDLAFF TGTGCCAGCAGTTTGGGAGACTTAGCTTTCTTT
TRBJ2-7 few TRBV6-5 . CASSPSRQGRTYEQYF TGTGCCAGCAGCCCCTCCCGGCAGGGTAGAACCTACGAGCAGTACTTC
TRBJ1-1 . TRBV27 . CASSYMSGPGSEAFF TGTGCCAGCAGTTATATGAGTGGGCCTGGCTCTGAAGCTTTCTTT